The 24 T cell receptor beta chains given below trace back to one sample, sequenced in a study of Ad26.COV2.S vaccination and SARS-CoV-2 variants. Measured with immunoSEQ multiplex PCR; TCRdb has only the in-frame clones, and not every one. The profile shows around 400,000 clones, about 83% of them singletons. Treatment reported: 15 to 20 received Ad26.COV2.S at low or high dose, single or two shots; about 5 received placebo; per-sample allocation not given. Sampling was performed 63 days after the first vaccine or placebo injection. The source material was peripheral blood, sampled in a trial of Ad26.COV2.S vaccine versus placebo. The receptors shown here come from a person aged 18-60 years who received the Ad26.COV2.S COVID-19 vaccine or a placebo.

This chain connects TRBV5-1 to TRBJ2-2; 9 positions match TRBD2. Germline CDR1 reads SGHRS; CDR2 reads YFSETQ. This CDR3 has 18 amino acids. V dropped 0 bases and J dropped 2; count of bases not matched to a gene: 8. The CDR3 here is CASSLAISGGYNTGELFF. The CDR3 nucleotides read TGCGCCAGCAGCTTGGCCATTAGCGGGGGCTATAACACCGGGGAGCTGTTTTTT.

This chain joins TRBV5-1 and TRBJ2-3; 7 bases line up with TRBD2. The V gene end was trimmed by 4 bases and the J gene end by 0 bases; junction bases not matched to a gene: 5. Per germline, CDR1 SGHRS and CDR2 YFSETQ. The CDR3 runs 15 residues. The CDR3, as DNA: TGCGCCAGCAGCCGTCTTAGCGGGAGCACAGATACGCAGTATTTT. Translation gives CASSRLSGSTDTQYF.

The chain combines TRBV11-3 with TRBJ2-3; the match to TRBD2 covers 7 bases. The V and J ends lost 4 bases and 2 bases, in that order; junction bases with no gene match: 6. The CDR3 is 15 amino acids. CDR1 SGHNT and CDR2 YENEEA come from the germline V gene. This CDR3 is CASSSMGGTTDTQYF. In DNA, the CDR3 is TGTGCCAGCAGCTCCATGGGGGGGACCACAGATACGCAGTATTTT.

The V and J genes are TRBV19 and TRBJ2-3, with D maybe TRBD2 (7 bases). CDR3 length equals 15 residues. CDR1 is LNHDA, CDR2 SQIVND, per germline (reference sequence). V was cut by 5 bases and J by 8 bases, with 20 bases left in between. CDR3 in DNA: TGTGCCAGTAGTCCGAGACTAGCAATAGGGGGTACGCAGTATTTT. Its translation: CASSPRLAIGGTQYF. Filled out from reference TRBV19 and TRBJ2-3, the complete variable domain reads DGGITQSPKYLFRKEGQNVTLSCEQNLNHDAMYWYRQDPGQGLRLIYYSQIVNDFQKGDIAEGYSVSREKKESFPLTVTSAQKNPTAFYLCASSPRLAIGGTQYFGPGTRLTVL.

This chain connects TRBV2 to TRBJ1-2; weak D call: TRBD1 (6 bases). This CDR3 spans 14 amino acids. V shed 6 bases and J shed 8 bases, with 19 bases lying between them. Germline CDR1 reads SNHLY; CDR2 reads FYNNEI. The CDR3 DNA is TGTGCCAGCAGAACGGACAGCACTTTAGGCGGCTACACCTTC. Its translation is CASRTDSTLGGYTF.

This sequence joins TRBV2 and TRBJ1-2; 7 bases fit TRBD1. The V and J ends lost 11 bases and 4 bases, in that order; junction bases with no gene match: 19. In germline, CDR1 is SNHLY, CDR2 FYNNEI. This CDR3 spans 16 amino acids. The CDR3 region is CALLLPRQGVPYGYTF. Here the CDR3 DNA reads TGTGCCTTGCTATTGCCCCGGCAGGGGGTACCCTATGGCTACACCTTC.

This clone was counted only a few times. The chain joins TRBV5-1 to TRBJ2-2, with TRBD2 matching 7 bases. Germline-derived CDR1 and CDR2 are SGHRS and YFSETQ. The CDR3 contains 14 residues. J was trimmed by 7 bases and V by 3 bases; bases with no gene match: 6. The DNA for the CDR3 is TGCGCCAGCAGCTCCAGCGGGAATGGCGGGGAGCTGTTTTTT. Protein: CASSSSGNGGELFF.

Comments on this clone: The sample holds other DNA sequences that translate to the same CDR3. The chain joins TRBV18 to TRBJ1-6; 9 bases are shared with TRBD1. J gave up 5 bases and V 5 bases, and 1 base lay outside the gene matches. CDR3 length: 14 amino acids. Looked up from germline, CDR1 is KGHSH and CDR2 is LQKENI. CDR3 sequence reads: CASSRDRDNSPLHF. In nucleotides, the CDR3 is TGTGCCAGCTCAAGGGACAGGGATAATTCACCCCTCCACTTT.

The chain carries TRBV7-9 and TRBJ2-5; D might be TRBD2 (5 bases). CDR3 size: 13 residues. The V end was cut by 3 bases, the J end by 5 bases, with 10 bases between. Germline V gene lookup returns CDR1 SEHNR and CDR2 FQNEAQ (reference sequence). The CDR3 loop reads CASSFSGGETQYF. For the CDR3, the DNA is TGTGCCAGCAGCTTTTCGGGCGGGGAGACCCAGTACTTC.

The genes are TRBV19 and TRBJ2-7; 8 positions match TRBD1. CDR1 LNHDA and CDR2 SQIVND come from the germline V gene (reference sequence). This CDR3 contains 14 residues. V shed 4 bases, J shed 4 bases, and the junction held 6 bases outside the gene matches. The CDR3 spells CASSRQGMGYEQYF. The CDR3 DNA follows: TGTGCCAGTAGTAGACAGGGGATGGGTTACGAGCAGTACTTC.

Only a few counts were recorded for this clone. The V call is TRBV19, the J call TRBJ1-5; D is unresolved. V lost 6 bases and J lost 6, with 12 bases in between. CDR3 length: 13 residues. CDR1 and CDR2 from the germline V gene are LNHDA and SQIVND (reference sequence). As DNA, the CDR3 is TGTGCCAGTAGGCGGACGGGCCCTCAGCCCCAGCATTTT. Encoded protein: CASRRTGPQPQHF. The full variable domain, its missing parts supplied by reference TRBV19 and TRBJ1-5, is DGGITQSPKYLFRKEGQNVTLSCEQNLNHDAMYWYRQDPGQGLRLIYYSQIVNDFQKGDIAEGYSVSREKKESFPLTVTSAQKNPTAFYLCASRRTGPQPQHFGDGTRLSIL.

V is TRBV12-5 and J is TRBJ2-7, with 7 bases lining up with TRBD2. This CDR3 is 14 amino acids long. Germline V lookup: CDR1 LGHNT, CDR2 FRNRAP. V gave up 4 bases and J gave up 3 bases; unmatched junction bases: 6. The CDR3 nucleotides read TGTGCTAGTGGTTCGCGGGAGAGAGGCTACGAGCAGTACTTC. Translated, it gives CASGSRERGYEQYF.

This chain joins TRBV27 and TRBJ1-5, with D uncertain. Trimming stripped 5 bases from V and 6 bases from J, with 8 bases between. Germline V CDR1 and CDR2: MNHEY, SMNVEV (reference sequence). This CDR3 contains 12 residues. CDR3 in amino acids: CASSRAGQPQHF. DNA of the CDR3: TGTGCCAGCAGTAGGGCGGGTCAGCCCCAGCATTTT.

The chain combines TRBV4-2 with TRBJ2-5, with TRBD2 matching over 10 bases. With V trimmed by 0 bases and J by 4 bases, 8 bases remained unmatched. Germline V lookup: CDR1 LGHNA, CDR2 YNFKEQ. The CDR3 contains 17 residues. CDR3 nucleotides: TGTGCCAGCAGCCAAGATCCCGAGCGGGGGGGCGGAGAGACCCAGTACTTC. Protein sequence: CASSQDPERGGGETQYF.

The J gene is TRBJ2-3, the V gene TRBV6-1; the D is unclear. Germline V gene data show CDR1 as MNHNS and CDR2 as SASEGT. V was cut by 1 base and J by 5 bases, with 7 bases left in between. This CDR3 spans 13 amino acids. CDR3 in DNA: TGTGCCAGCAGTGAAGGGCCGGGAGATACGCAGTATTTT. Protein: CASSEGPGDTQYF.

This clone appeared once. The V call is TRBV7-9, the J call TRBJ2-7; 14 positions agree with TRBD2. This CDR3 has 15 amino acids. Germline V gene sequence: CDR1 SEHNR, CDR2 FQNEAQ (reference sequence). The CDR3 nucleotides are TGTGTCTCGGGACTAGCGGGAGAAAGGTCCTACGAGCAGTACTTC. It yields the protein CVSGLAGERSYEQYF.

This clone was observed a few times. The chain recombines TRBV18 with TRBJ1-6, with D possibly TRBD1 on 6 matching bases. This CDR3 is 12 amino acids long. V lost 10 bases to trimming and J lost 12 bases, with 16 bases between them. Germline CDR1 reads KGHSH; CDR2 reads LQKENI. Written as DNA, the CDR3 is TGTGCCACGACAGGAGGGGGGGAACCCCTCCACTTT. This gives the protein CATTGGGEPLHF.

The CDR3 sequence is CASSYSGTVTDTQYF. Here the CDR3 DNA reads TGTGCCAGCAGTTACTCGGGGACAGTCACAGATACGCAGTATTTT. The J gene is TRBJ2-3, the V gene TRBV6-6; 7 nucleotides match TRBD1. The ends lost 0 bases at V and 2 bases at J; junction bases unmatched: 2. Per germline, CDR1 MNHNY and CDR2 SVGAGI (reference sequence). This CDR3 contains 15 residues.

The chain uses TRBV6-2 or TRBV6-3 and TRBJ1-5; no firm D call. Trimming took 2 bases from V and 9 from J, leaving 8 bases between them. Germline CDR1 and CDR2: MNHEY and SVGEGT. The CDR3 consists of 12 residues. The CDR3 DNA reads as TGTGCCAGCAGTTACCCCGGCTGGCCCCAGCATTTT. This translates into CASSYPGWPQHF.

V usage is TRBV5-1 and J usage is TRBJ2-3; 7 nucleotides agree with TRBD1. This CDR3 region has 14 residues. The germline V gene encodes CDR1 SGHRS and CDR2 YFSETQ. The V gene end was trimmed by 4 bases and the J gene end by 4 bases; junction bases not matched to a gene: 6. As DNA, the CDR3 is TGCGCCAGCAGCAGGACAGGAGGTCCAGATACGCAGTATTTT. Translation: CASSRTGGPDTQYF.

V gene TRBV19 combines with J gene TRBJ2-1; 7 bases align to TRBD2. Germline lookup yields CDR1 LNHDA and CDR2 SQIVND (reference sequence). CDR3 length: 14 amino acids. V shed 10 bases and J 5 bases; nucleotides not matched to a gene: 11. This chain's CDR3 is CATKPTSDHNEQFF. Here the CDR3 DNA reads TGTGCCACTAAACCCACTAGCGACCACAATGAGCAGTTCTTC.

The gene calls are TRBV9 and TRBJ1-4; D not resolved. Germline V lookup: CDR1 SGDLS, CDR2 YYNGEE. The CDR3 extends over 13 amino acids. Deletions cut 2 bases from V and 4 bases from J, with 6 bases between. This chain's CDR3 is CASSVGGNEKLFF. The CDR3 region has the DNA TGTGCCAGCAGCGTCGGCGGTAATGAAAAACTGTTTTTT.

There are a few counts of this clone. The chain links TRBV25-1 to TRBJ2-7; 7 positions agree with TRBD2. J was trimmed by 2 bases and V by 4 bases; bases with no gene match: 2. The CDR3 totals 13 residues. Germline V gene sequence: CDR1 MGHDK, CDR2 SYGVNS. The CDR3 DNA is TGTGCCAGCAGTGGGGCGGGGGCCTACGAGCAGTACTTC. This gives the protein CASSGAGAYEQYF.

The V call is TRBV10-3, the J call TRBJ1-5; D not certain. V was clipped by 0 bases and J by 13 bases, with 10 bases between them. This CDR3 is 12 amino acids long. Germline CDR1 reads ENHRY; CDR2 reads SYGVKD. The CDR3 loop is CAISESLAVQHF. The CDR3 nucleotides read TGTGCCATCAGTGAGTCCCTTGCGGTTCAGCATTTT.